This is a list of T cell receptor beta chains from one sample in a study of technical replicates of blood from a handful of donors. Here immunoSEQ multiplex PCR was the method, and the copy in TCRdb shows in-frame clones only, minus some. The sample lists 55,000 to 75,000 clones, 75% to 95% occurring once. The sample was PBMCs. All receptors come from a human donor in good health. Some clones in this sample may be carry-over from other donors' samples. Both conserved end residues are part of each CDR3. Each record gives: J gene, V gene, D gene, CDR3 protein. The D gene is left open where the match is weak.

>TRBJ1-5|TRBV4-3|-
CASSQDLRQPQHF
>TRBJ2-7|TRBV18|TRBD2
CASSPLPGTSSYEQYF
>TRBJ2-5|TRBV19|TRBD2
CASSQAGVGPETQYF
>TRBJ1-1|TRBV7-8|TRBD1
CASKAGTGGFSEAFF
>TRBJ2-2|TRBV5-6|-
CASSFAGVATGELFF
>TRBJ2-1|TRBV2|TRBD1
CASSEPGQGTYNEQFF
>TRBJ2-1|TRBV29-1|-
CSVAYNEQFF
>TRBJ2-2|TRBV7-3|TRBD2
CASSLSGSGARTGELFF
>TRBJ2-2|TRBV4-2|TRBD2
CASSQDQRGGGTGELFF
>TRBJ2-7|TRBV18|TRBD2
CASSPSLALADYEQYF
>TRBJ1-5|TRBV5-6|TRBD1
CASSAGTGIGPQHF
>TRBJ2-1|TRBV5-1|-
CASSLGQARNEQFF
>TRBJ2-3|TRBV13|TRBD1
CASSHELGQDSTDTQYF
>TRBJ2-7|TRBV29-1|-
CSGAQAYEQYF
>TRBJ1-5|TRBV7-2|-
CASSPRRGDQPQHF
>TRBJ1-1|TRBV5-1|-
CASTPGGGLDTEAFF
>TRBJ1-2|TRBV5-4|TRBD1
CASSSGQGLKKNYGYTF
>TRBJ1-6|TRBV9|-
CASSVAPLSSYNSPLHF
>TRBJ2-5|TRBV7-3|-
CASSDPGETQYF
>TRBJ2-1|TRBV7-9|TRBD2
CASSRRAGATYNEQFF
>TRBJ1-6|TRBV7-8|TRBD1
CASSLTRTGLDYNSPLHF
>TRBJ2-7|TRBV18|TRBD1
CASSPPGTGNHEQYF
>TRBJ1-3|TRBV30|-
CAWSIEGNTIYF